Below, 16 T cell receptor beta chains from the same sample are listed, as sequenced in a study of blood T cell repertoires in COVID-19 (dated by TCRdb to about 2020). The library was obtained by the immunoSEQ multiplex PCR assay. TCRdb provides this immuneACCESS table in a form limited to in-frame rearrangements. Some clones are lacking; in checked studies, under half of them reflect an unresolved V gene, and why the rest are absent is not known. The sample table contains more than 90,000 clones; only one count was recorded for roughly 71% of them. The ten largest clones take up about 10% of the sample. Sequencing input: peripheral blood. These receptors came from a woman aged 80 or older with acute or convalescent COVID-19.

The chain uses TRBV19 and TRBJ1-5; 9 nucleotides line up with TRBD1. The CDR3 runs 14 residues. The junction had 3 bases not matched to a gene; V was cut back by 5 bases and J by 4 bases. Germline CDR1 and CDR2: LNHDA and SQIVND (reference sequence). In nucleotides, the CDR3 is TGTGCCAGTAGTCAGACAGGGGGAAATCAGCCCCAGCATTTT. It specifies CASSQTGGNQPQHF.

This clone has more than one count but fewer than ten. The V call is TRBV5-1, the J call TRBJ2-7, with 8 nucleotides matching TRBD2. The V and J ends lost 4 bases and 5 bases, in that order; junction bases with no gene match: 8. Looked up from germline, CDR1 is SGHRS and CDR2 is YFSETQ. The CDR3 is 14 amino acids. CDR3 region: CASSIVAGLNEQYF. CDR3 DNA sequence: TGCGCCAGCAGCATAGTAGCGGGGTTAAACGAGCAGTACTTC.

DNA of the CDR3: TGTGCCAGCAGCCCCTTGAGCGGGGGCACAGATACGCAGTATTTT. This sequence encodes CASSPLSGGTDTQYF. The V and J genes are TRBV3-1 (or the pseudogene TRBV3-2) and TRBJ2-3; 7 positions match TRBD2. The CDR3 is 15 amino acids. The germline V gene has CDR1 LGHDT and CDR2 YNNKEL (reference sequence). V shed 4 bases and J 1 base; nucleotides not matched to a gene: 5.

This chain connects TRBV4-2 to TRBJ1-4, with 7 bases fitting TRBD1. The CDR3 contains 17 residues. Germline V gives CDR1 LGHNA, CDR2 YNFKEQ. After removal of 4 bases from V and 4 bases from J, the junction contained 12 bases not matched to a gene. The DNA of the CDR3 is TGTGCCAGCAGCCGCTATAAAGGGGGCGCGGTTAATGAAAAACTGTTTTTT. Protein: CASSRYKGGAVNEKLFF.

This clone has a single count. The chain joins TRBV2 to TRBJ1-4, with 7 bases identical to TRBD1. The CDR3 has 15 residues. Per the germline V gene, CDR1 is SNHLY and CDR2 is FYNNEI. The V gene end was trimmed by 6 bases and the J gene end by 8 bases; junction bases not matched to a gene: 12. The CDR3, as DNA: TGTGCCAGCAGCGCCCAACAGGGGTTCGGCGAAAAACTGTTTTTT. This encodes CASSAQQGFGEKLFF.

The sample holds a few counts of this clone. The chain joins TRBV4-3 to TRBJ2-2; 9 nucleotides line up with TRBD1. J was trimmed by 7 bases and V by 5 bases; bases with no gene match: 8. Germline V gene sequence: CDR1 LGHNA, CDR2 YSLEER. The CDR3 covers 15 residues. As DNA, the CDR3 is TGCGCCAGCAGCAACAGGGGGCGCGGTGTCGGGGAGCTGTTTTTT. This sequence encodes CASSNRGRGVGELFF.

The chain combines TRBV5-1 with TRBJ2-2, with a weak D call TRBD2 (6 bases). This CDR3 region has 15 residues. With 1 base removed from V and 1 base from J, the gap between germline ends came to 8 bases. In germline, CDR1 is SGHRS, CDR2 YFSETQ. The CDR3 region is CASSLRRENTGELFF. The DNA of the CDR3 is TGCGCCAGCAGCTTGAGGCGGGAGAACACCGGGGAGCTGTTTTTT.

The J gene is TRBJ2-7, the V gene TRBV29-1, with D tentatively TRBD2 (5 bases). The ends were cut back, 1 base at V and 3 bases at J, with 13 bases in the middle. Germline CDR1 and CDR2: SQVTM and ANQGSEA. This CDR3 comprises 14 residues. CDR3 coding DNA: TGCAGCGTTGAAGCATCCGGGGTAGGCTACGAGCAGTACTTC. It translates to CSVEASGVGYEQYF.

This clone was found a few times. The chain carries TRBV7-9 and TRBJ2-3, with D hard to call. Trimming left V 3 bases short and J 0 bases short, with 10 bases between. This CDR3 is 15 amino acids long. Germline CDR1 reads SEHNR; CDR2 reads FQNEAQ (reference sequence). CDR3 protein: CASSFAGSSTDTQYF. The CDR3 bases are TGTGCCAGCAGCTTTGCAGGATCTAGCACAGATACGCAGTATTTT.

The chain is built from TRBV15 and TRBJ1-1, with D tentatively TRBD1 (5 bases). V was pared by 1 base and J by 6 bases, with 18 bases between. The CDR3 spans 16 residues. CDR1 and CDR2 from the germline V gene are LNHNV and YYDKDF (reference sequence). The CDR3 sequence: CATSRAILAGPSEAFF. CDR3 coding DNA: TGTGCCACCAGCAGAGCGATTCTGGCGGGGCCATCTGAAGCTTTCTTT.

This chain uses TRBV27 with TRBJ2-1, with D possibly being TRBD2 (7 bases). This CDR3 region has 17 residues. Germline CDR1 is MNHEY and CDR2 is SMNVEV (reference sequence). V lost 5 bases, J lost 2 bases, and 19 bases lay in between. CDR3 DNA: TGTGCCAGCAGTCCCCGGAGGGGGGCGGGGGCCTACAATGAGCAGTTCTTC. It is translated as CASSPRRGAGAYNEQFF.

The J gene is TRBJ1-5, the V gene TRBV28; D possibly corresponds to TRBD1 (5 bases). The CDR3 is made up of 13 amino acids. Germline CDR1 MDHEN, CDR2 SYDVKM. Trimming removed 8 bases from V and 8 bases from J, with 16 bases in between. As DNA, the CDR3 is TGTGCCAGCGACTCGGGGGTCCTTGAGCCCCAGCATTTT. It specifies CASDSGVLEPQHF.

The rearrangement links TRBV5-6 to TRBJ1-4; D uncertain. From germline, CDR1 is SGHDT and CDR2 YYEEEE. The V gene lost 3 bases and the J gene lost 8 bases, with 14 bases spanning the gap. The CDR3 runs 14 residues. For the CDR3, the DNA is TGTGCCAGCAGCTCTTGGGCCCTGCCGGAAAAACTGTTTTTT. Protein sequence: CASSSWALPEKLFF.

The genes are TRBV5-1 and TRBJ2-7; the match to TRBD1 covers 7 bases. With 2 bases clipped from V and 5 bases from J, the junction kept 7 bases outside the gene matches. Germline CDR1 is SGHRS and CDR2 is YFSETQ. The CDR3 sequence is 14 residues long. CDR3 sequence: CASSFADRAHEQYF. The CDR3 DNA is TGCGCCAGCAGCTTCGCCGACAGGGCCCACGAGCAGTACTTC.

The chain joins TRBV3-1 (or the pseudogene TRBV3-2) to TRBJ2-3, with TRBD2 as a possible D gene (6 bases). V lost 5 bases to trimming and J lost 4 bases, with 10 bases between them. The CDR3 contains 13 residues. The germline V gene encodes CDR1 LGHDT and CDR2 YNNKEL (reference sequence). The CDR3 reads CASSGWGADTQYF. The CDR3 coding sequence is TGTGCCAGCAGCGGGTGGGGGGCAGATACGCAGTATTTT.

The V call is TRBV14, the J call TRBJ2-5; 8 bases align to TRBD2. This CDR3 is 15 amino acids long. Germline lookup yields CDR1 SGHDN and CDR2 FVKESK. J gave up 2 bases and V 2 bases, and 4 bases lay outside the gene matches. The CDR3 DNA is TGTGCCAGCAGCCAATTCACGGGGGGGCAAGAGACCCAGTACTTC. This sequence encodes CASSQFTGGQETQYF.